This passage covers 7 T cell receptor beta chains from one sample sequenced in a study of regulatory and conventional T cells in RAG deficiency. This table comes from immunoSEQ multiplex PCR, and its TCRdb copy is limited to in-frame clones, with some not included. The table lists approximately 10,000 clones, approximately 94% of them singletons, with 1.4% to 1.5% in the top ten. Genomic DNA came from blood regulatory T cells gated CD4+ CD25-high CD127-low. This sample was shared with a second study, whose subject was regulatory T cells. That source adds: The primer mix had 52 TRBV and 13 TRBJ primers.

The sequencing input was CD127- CD25+ CD4+ Tregs sorted from blood. Source of these receptors: a human donor in good health.

The chain couples TRBV5-1 to TRBJ2-6; 7 positions agree with TRBD1. The germline V gene has CDR1 SGHRS and CDR2 YFSETQ. J was trimmed by 3 bases and V by 0 bases; bases with no gene match: 9. The CDR3 spans 18 residues. CDR3: CASSLAEGARGGANVLTF. The CDR3 DNA reads TGCGCCAGCAGCTTGGCCGAGGGGGCTCGAGGTGGGGCCAACGTCCTGACTTTC.

The rearrangement links TRBV18 to TRBJ1-1; the match to TRBD1 covers 8 bases. CDR3 length: 17 amino acids. V shed 3 bases, J shed 1 base, and the junction held 10 bases outside the gene matches. CDR1 and CDR2 from the germline V gene are KGHSH and LQKENI. This CDR3 is CASSPRQGRTGNTEAFF. The DNA of the CDR3 is TGTGCCAGCTCACCGCGACAGGGGAGGACCGGGAACACTGAAGCTTTCTTT.

This chain connects TRBV4-1 to TRBJ1-2; 8 bases agree with TRBD1. The J segment lost 3 bases and the V segment lost 4 bases, leaving 16 bases of the junction unmatched. CDR3 length: 18 residues. Per germline, CDR1 MGHRA and CDR2 YSYEKL. CDR3 bases: TGCGCCAGCAGCCGCGTCGGACAGGGCCCTAATCCGTACTATGGCTACACCTTC. Translated: CASSRVGQGPNPYYGYTF.

The J gene is TRBJ1-2, the V gene TRBV5-6; 8 nucleotides align to TRBD1. Germline assignment: CDR1 SGHDT and CDR2 YYEEEE. V trimming: 0 bases; J trimming: 2 bases; junction bases outside the gene matches: 0. The length of the CDR3 is 14 residues. CDR3 DNA sequence: TGTGCCAGCAGCTTGGACAGGGGGAACTATGGCTACACCTTC. Translated, it gives CASSLDRGNYGYTF.

For this clone: Different DNA sequences within this sample yield the same CDR3. The rearrangement joins TRBV28 to TRBJ1-6, with 7 nucleotides matching TRBD1. J lost 5 bases, V lost 5 bases, and 6 bases had no gene match. The germline V gene has CDR1 MDHEN and CDR2 SYDVKM. The CDR3 is 15 residues long. CDR3: CASSLRDRHNSPLHF. The CDR3 DNA is TGTGCCAGCAGTCTCCGGGACAGACATAATTCACCCCTCCACTTT.

Here the CDR3 reads CASSLRTGENSPLHF. The CDR3 nucleotides are TGTGCCAGCAGCTTAAGGACAGGGGAAAATTCACCCCTCCACTTT. The chain employs TRBV7-2 and TRBJ1-6; 9 bases map to TRBD1. The trim removed 2 bases at V and 7 bases at J, leaving 3 bases unmatched. Germline CDR1 is SGHTA and CDR2 is FQGNSA. This CDR3 has 15 residues.

This chain uses TRBV29-1 with TRBJ2-7; 11 bases line up with TRBD2. From germline, CDR1 is SQVTM and CDR2 ANQGSEA. J was trimmed by 1 base and V by 2 bases; bases with no gene match: 10. The CDR3 has 17 amino acids. CDR3 nucleotides: TGCAGCGTTGAAAGGCTAGCGGGGGGTCCCGGATCCTACGAGCAGTACTTC. This codes for CSVERLAGGPGSYEQYF.